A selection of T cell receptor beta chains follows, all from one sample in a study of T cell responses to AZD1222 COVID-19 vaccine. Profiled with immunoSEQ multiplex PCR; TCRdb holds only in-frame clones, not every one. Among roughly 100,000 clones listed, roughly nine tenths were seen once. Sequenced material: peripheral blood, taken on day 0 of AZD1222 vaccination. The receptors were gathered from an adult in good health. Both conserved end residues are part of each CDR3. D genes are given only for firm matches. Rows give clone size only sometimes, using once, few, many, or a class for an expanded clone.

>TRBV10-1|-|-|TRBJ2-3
TGCGCCAGCACTAGGGACGGAGATACGCAGTATTTT
CASTRDGDTQYF
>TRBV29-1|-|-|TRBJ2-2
TGCAGCGTCGGGGGACTTGCAACCGGGGAGCTGTTTTTT
CSVGGLATGELFF
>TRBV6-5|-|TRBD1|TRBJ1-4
TGTGCCGGCGCCGCAGACAGGGAAGGGGATGAAAAACTGTTTTTT
CAGAADREGDEKLFF
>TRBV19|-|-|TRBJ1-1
TGTGCCAGTAGTACCACAGGGAACACTGAAGCTTTCTTT
CASSTTGNTEAFF
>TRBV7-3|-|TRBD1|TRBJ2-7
TGTGCCAGCAGCTTAAGAGGACAGGGGCCCTACGAGCAGTACTTC
CASSLRGQGPYEQYF
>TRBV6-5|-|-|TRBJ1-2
TGTGCCAGCGTGGCAGGAGCACCGACTAACTATGGCTACACCTTC
CASVAGAPTNYGYTF
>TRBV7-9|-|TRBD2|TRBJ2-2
TGTGCCAGCAGCGTAGCTAGCGGGAGCGTTGACACCGGGGAGCTGTTTTTT
CASSVASGSVDTGELFF
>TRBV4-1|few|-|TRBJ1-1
TGCGCCAGCAGCCAAGATATTGGGGCAGGGGAAGCTTTCTTT
CASSQDIGAGEAFF
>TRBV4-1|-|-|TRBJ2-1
TGCGCCAGCAGCCCCCGTCAGAACGATGAGCAGTTCTTC
CASSPRQNDEQFF
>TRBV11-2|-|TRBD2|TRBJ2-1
TGTGCCAGCAGCCTAAATAGCGGGAGGGCCCACAATGAGCAGTTCTTC
CASSLNSGRAHNEQFF
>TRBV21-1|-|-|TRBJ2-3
TGTGCCAGCAGCAAAGCAACGGCAGGGACAGATACGCAGTATTTT
CASSKATAGTDTQYF
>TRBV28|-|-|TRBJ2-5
TGTGCCAGCAGTTTAAGTCTCGTGGCCCAGTACTTC
CASSLSLVAQYF
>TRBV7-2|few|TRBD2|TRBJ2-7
TGTGCCAGCAGCTCCAGACTAGCGGGATCCTACGAGCAGTACTTC
CASSSRLAGSYEQYF
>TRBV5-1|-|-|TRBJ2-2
TGCGCCAGCAGCTTGGACCCGACCAGCGGGGAGCTGTTTTTT
CASSLDPTSGELFF
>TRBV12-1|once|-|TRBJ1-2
TGTGCCAGCAGCTTTGCTAGCCGTACTCCGGGACAGGGTTTTCTTGGCTACACCTTC
CASSFASRTPGQGFLGYTF
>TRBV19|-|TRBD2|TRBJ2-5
TGTGCCAGTAGACCGAGCGGGAGGGGTGAGACCCAGTACTTC
CASRPSGRGETQYF
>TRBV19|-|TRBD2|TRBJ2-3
TGTGCCAGTAGTAAAGTCGGGAGGGCATCAGATACGCAGTATTTT
CASSKVGRASDTQYF
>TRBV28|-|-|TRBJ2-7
TGTGCCAGCAGTTTAGGGGCCGAAGCAGCCTACGAGCAGTACTTC
CASSLGAEAAYEQYF
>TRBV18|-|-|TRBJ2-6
TGTGCCAGCTCACCCGTCTGGGGTAGGAGGAACTGGGCCAACGTCCTGACTTTC
CASSPVWGRRNWANVLTF
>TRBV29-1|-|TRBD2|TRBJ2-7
TGCAGCGTATTACTAGCGGACTCCTACGAGCAGTACTTC
CSVLLADSYEQYF
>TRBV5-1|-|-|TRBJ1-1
TGCGCCAGCAGCGCCGGGGCTCGGGACACTGAAGCTTTCTTT
CASSAGARDTEAFF
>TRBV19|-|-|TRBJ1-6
TGTGCCAGTGAGGGGGGGTCTGGCTCACCCCTCCACTTT
CASEGGSGSPLHF
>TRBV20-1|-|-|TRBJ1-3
TGCAGTGCTAGTGAGACAGCCACTGGAAACACCATATATTTT
CSASETATGNTIYF
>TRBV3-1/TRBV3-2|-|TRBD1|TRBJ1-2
TGTGCCAGCAGCTACTTACAGGGGGCGGTTCCTGGCTACACCTTC
CASSYLQGAVPGYTF
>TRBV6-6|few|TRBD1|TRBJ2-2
TGTGCCAGCAATCGACAGGGGGCGGGAATGAACACCGGGGAGCTGTTTTTT
CASNRQGAGMNTGELFF
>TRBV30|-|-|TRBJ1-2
TGTGCCTGGAGTGTACGGCAGAGGCCCACCTTC
CAWSVRQRPTF
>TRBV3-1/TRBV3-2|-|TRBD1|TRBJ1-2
TGTGCCAGCAACCGACAGGGGGGAGGCTCCTATGGCTACACCTTC
CASNRQGGGSYGYTF
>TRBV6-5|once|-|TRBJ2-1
TGTGCCAGCAGTCAACAGGGCAATGAGCAGTTCTTC
CASSQQGNEQFF
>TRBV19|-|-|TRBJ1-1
TGTGCCAGTCTTATAGGGGAGAACACTGAAGCTTTCTTT
CASLIGENTEAFF
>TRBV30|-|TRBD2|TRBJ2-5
TGTGCCTGGAAACCGGGGTTCGGCGGGAGCCTCGGGACCCAGTACTTC
CAWKPGFGGSLGTQYF
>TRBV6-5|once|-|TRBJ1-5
TGTGCCAGCAGTTATGGCAATCAGCCCCAGCATTTT
CASSYGNQPQHF
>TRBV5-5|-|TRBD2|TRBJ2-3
TGTGCCAGCAGCTTCGTGGTTAGCGGGATGACAGATACGCAGTATTTT
CASSFVVSGMTDTQYF
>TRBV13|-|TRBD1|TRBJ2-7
TGTGCCAGCCATGACAGGGGGGGATCCTACGAGCAGTACTTC
CASHDRGGSYEQYF
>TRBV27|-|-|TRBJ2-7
TGTGCCAGCAGTTTCGGGGTGGGGCCTTCCTACCCCTACGAGCAGTACTTC
CASSFGVGPSYPYEQYF
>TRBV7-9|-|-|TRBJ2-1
TGTGCCAGCAGCTTATCGGGCGTCAGGGGCGATGAGCAGTTCTTC
CASSLSGVRGDEQFF
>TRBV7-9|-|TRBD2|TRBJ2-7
TGTGCCAGCAGCTCCTCAACTAGCGGAGGAAGCTCCTACGAGCAGTACTTC
CASSSSTSGGSSYEQYF
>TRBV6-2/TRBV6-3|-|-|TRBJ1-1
TGTGCCAGCAGTTGGAATGACTACACTGAAGCTTTCTTT
CASSWNDYTEAFF
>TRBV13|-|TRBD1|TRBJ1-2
TGTGCCAGCCTTCCACCCTGGCCCGGGACAGTTAACTATGGCTACACCTTC
CASLPPWPGTVNYGYTF
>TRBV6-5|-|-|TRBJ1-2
TGTGCCAGCAGTTACAAGATCGACACGTATGGCTACACCTTC
CASSYKIDTYGYTF
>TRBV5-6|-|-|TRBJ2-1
TGTGCCAGCAGCTTGAGGCTAGTCCATGAGCAGTTCTTC
CASSLRLVHEQFF
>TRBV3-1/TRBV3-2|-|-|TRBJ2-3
TGTGCCAGCAGCCAAGGGTTCACAGATACGCAGTATTTT
CASSQGFTDTQYF
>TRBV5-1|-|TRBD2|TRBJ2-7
TGCGCCAGCAGCACGAGCGGGAGCTCCTACGAGCAGTACTTC
CASSTSGSSYEQYF
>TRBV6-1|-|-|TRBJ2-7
TGTGCCAGCAGTGATCTATCCGACGAGCAGTACTTC
CASSDLSDEQYF
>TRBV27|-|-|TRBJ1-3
TGTGCCAGCAGTTTATCCGTTGGGAGCTCTGGAAACACCATATATTTT
CASSLSVGSSGNTIYF
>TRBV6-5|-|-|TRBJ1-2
TGTGCCAGCAGTTATCCCGGGACAAACTATGGCTACACCTTC
CASSYPGTNYGYTF
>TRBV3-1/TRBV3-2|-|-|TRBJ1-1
TGTGCCAGCAGCGGGGCAGGGGCCACTGAAGCTTTCTTT
CASSGAGATEAFF
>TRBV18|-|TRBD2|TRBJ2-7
TGTGCCAGCTCACCACCGAGCGGGAGTCCCCCCGAGCAGTACTTC
CASSPPSGSPPEQYF
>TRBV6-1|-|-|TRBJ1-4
TGTGCCAGCAGTGTCTCTACAGGGTCCCCAAATGAAAAACTGTTTTTT
CASSVSTGSPNEKLFF
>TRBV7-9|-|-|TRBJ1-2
TGTGCCAGCAGCTCCCTCGGGGGGAGGGGAGGCTACACCTTC
CASSSLGGRGGYTF
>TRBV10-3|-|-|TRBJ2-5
TGTGCCAGCGGGGTGTTTCAAGAGACCCAGTACTTC
CASGVFQETQYF
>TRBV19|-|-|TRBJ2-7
TGTGCCAGTAGTCAGCGGCTAGCCTACGAGCAGTACTTC
CASSQRLAYEQYF